This TCR beta chain was documented in a study of T cell changes during pregnancy in multiple sclerosis. Sequencing was performed with immunoSEQ multiplex PCR; in TCRdb, only in-frame clones are kept and a portion is missing. The data contain 90,000 or so clones, about 92% of them singletons. Sequencing was performed on peripheral blood, taken in the first trimester of pregnancy. This clonotype originated in a female donor with multiple sclerosis, enrolled in a pregnancy study.

The CDR3 nucleotides are TGTGCCATTAAACAGGGGAGCACAGATACGCAGTATTTT. This encodes CAIKQGSTDTQYF. The J gene is TRBJ2-3, the V gene TRBV10-3; 7 positions agree with TRBD1. This CDR3 comprises 13 residues. The J segment lost 0 bases and the V segment lost 9 bases, leaving 3 bases of the junction unmatched. CDR1 ENHRY and CDR2 SYGVKD come from the germline V gene.